This T cell receptor (beta chain) came from a study of PD-1 blockade in mismatch repair-deficient tumors. There are 16 residues in the CDR3. Germline loops: CDR1 MGHRA, CDR2 YSYEKL. With V trimmed by 3 bases and J by 2 bases, 6 bases remained unmatched. Concerning this clone itself: Its antigen is not identified.

The protocol was immunoSEQ multiplex PCR, while the TCRdb copy is restricted to in-frame clones and leaves out a portion. The sample holds approximately 63,000 clones, around 89% seen once. Every patient had mismatch repair deficiency by PCR or immunohistochemistry. TCR sequencing covered a few patients who responded to pembrolizumab. Study findings and constraints: Tumor-resident clones, often absent from pretreatment blood, expanded after pembrolizumab and then contracted.

V is TRBV4-1 and J is TRBJ2-7; 11 bases match TRBD2. This specimen was peripheral blood, taken 52 weeks after starting pembrolizumab. The receptor was isolated from an adult with mismatch repair-deficient cancer. The chain's CDR3 is CASSQGLGLAAYEQYF. DNA of the CDR3: TGCGCCAGCAGCCAGGGGCTGGGACTAGCGGCCTACGAGCAGTACTTC.